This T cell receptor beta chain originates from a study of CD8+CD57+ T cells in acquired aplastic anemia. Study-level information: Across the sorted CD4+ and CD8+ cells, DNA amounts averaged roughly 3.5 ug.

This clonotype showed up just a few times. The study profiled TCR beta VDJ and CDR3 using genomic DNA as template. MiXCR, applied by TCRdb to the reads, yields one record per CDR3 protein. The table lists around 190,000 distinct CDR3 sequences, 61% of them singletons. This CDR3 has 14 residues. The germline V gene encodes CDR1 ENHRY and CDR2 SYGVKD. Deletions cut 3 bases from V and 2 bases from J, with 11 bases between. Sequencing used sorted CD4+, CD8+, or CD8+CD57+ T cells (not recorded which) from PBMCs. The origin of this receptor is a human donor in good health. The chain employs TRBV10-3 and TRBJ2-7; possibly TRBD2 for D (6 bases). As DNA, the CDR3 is TGTGCCATCAGTGATCCGGGGAGGACCTACGAGCAGTACTTC. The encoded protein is CAISDPGRTYEQYF.